A single T cell receptor beta chain is shown here with its context. The antigen is not known. A clone one base away is much larger, so this may be a read error. In TCRdb, the multiplex PCR reads were re-called with MiXCR into one record per CDR3 protein. The table includes over 200,000 distinct CDR3 sequences, approximately 36% detected once. This sample stems from a study of breast tumors, draining lymph nodes, adjacent tissues. General study points: Tumor repertoires ranked between lymph nodes and nontumor tissue in diversity, with V and J gene preferences. Findings are consistent with lymph node origin and intratumoral expansion of most tumor T cells. Luminal-like breast cancer showed significantly higher tumor–nontumor repertoire similarity than basal-like.

CDR3 length: 12 residues. Per the germline V gene, CDR1 is DFQATT and CDR2 is SNEGSKA (reference sequence). The lymph nodes were axillary draining lymph nodes from breast cancer patients. This rearrangement joins TRBV20-1 to TRBJ2-7; D remains ambiguous. This TCR came from a female donor with breast cancer. Some clones in this sample may be carry-over from other donors' samples. Input material: axillary lymph node tissue. Here the CDR3 reads CSARSGYYEPYF. The CDR3 bases are TGCAGTGCTAGATCCGGATACTACGAGCCGTACTTC.